This is a list of T cell receptor beta chains from one sample in a study of T cell changes during pregnancy in multiple sclerosis. Method: immunoSEQ multiplex PCR; TCRdb's copy keeps in-frame clones and lacks some. The table shows 40,000 to 55,000 clones, with under 90% occurring only once. The sequences come from peripheral blood, collected in the first trimester of pregnancy. The receptors come from a female donor in good health, enrolled as a control in a pregnancy study. CDR3s include the opening cysteine and the closing phenylalanine or tryptophan. D genes are given only for firm matches. A row's size may be missing; if present it is once, few, many or a size class.

>TRBJ1-4|.|TRBV27|.
CASSSMTTNEKLFF
TGTGCCAGCAGCTCTATGACAACTAATGAAAAACTGTTTTTT
>TRBJ2-7|.|TRBV7-8|.
CASSRVLSRDHSYEQYF
TGTGCCAGCAGCCGAGTTCTCTCCCGGGATCACTCCTACGAGCAGTACTTC
>TRBJ2-1|.|TRBV5-1|once
CASRDLTGGADNEQFF
TGCGCCAGCAGGGACCTAACAGGGGGGGCAGACAATGAGCAGTTCTTC
>TRBJ2-5|.|TRBV2|.
CASRQGLGTQYF
TGTGCCAGCAGACAGGGTTTAGGGACCCAGTACTTC
>TRBJ1-1|.|TRBV6-1|once
CASSADARGWYTEAFF
TGTGCCAGCAGTGCCGATGCTCGGGGGTGGTACACTGAAGCTTTCTTT
>TRBJ2-7|TRBD1|TRBV7-9|.
CASSSYRGAYEQYF
TGTGCCAGCAGCTCCTACAGGGGGGCCTACGAGCAGTACTTC
>TRBJ1-5|TRBD1|TRBV18|once
CASSPTGANQPQHF
TGTGCCAGCTCCCCGACAGGGGCAAATCAGCCCCAGCATTTT
>TRBJ1-2|.|TRBV15|.
CATSRVGRGGYTF
TGTGCCACCAGCAGAGTGGGGCGCGGTGGCTACACCTTC
>TRBJ2-3|TRBD1|TRBV5-1|.
CASSPQGAGQDTQYF
TGCGCCAGCAGCCCCCAGGGGGCGGGCCAAGATACGCAGTATTTT
>TRBJ2-5|TRBD1|TRBV5-6|.
CASSVLTTGADQETQYF
TGTGCCAGCAGCGTGTTAACGACAGGGGCCGACCAAGAGACCCAGTACTTC
>TRBJ1-5|TRBD1|TRBV30|.
CAWSPGQGNQPQHF
TGTGCCTGGAGCCCGGGACAGGGAAATCAGCCCCAGCATTTT
>TRBJ2-1|TRBD2|TRBV7-9|.
CASSVGLAGASMPFF
TGTGCCAGCAGCGTTGGACTAGCGGGGGCCTCCATGCCGTTCTTC
>TRBJ1-1|.|TRBV6-1|.
CASSDWRSHTEAFF
TGTGCCAGCAGTGATTGGAGGTCCCACACTGAAGCTTTCTTT
>TRBJ1-1|.|TRBV11-2|once
CASSSRVSTEAFF
TGTGCCAGCAGCTCCAGGGTGAGCACTGAAGCTTTCTTT
>TRBJ2-7|TRBD1|TRBV5-1|.
CASSPETGYLSEQYF
TGCGCCAGCAGCCCTGAGACAGGGTATCTTTCCGAGCAGTACTTC
>TRBJ2-7|.|TRBV28|.
CASSLNTPYEQYF
TGTGCCAGCAGTTTAAACACGCCCTACGAGCAGTACTTC
>TRBJ1-4|.|TRBV15|.
CATSRDGLANEKLFF
TGTGCCACCAGCAGAGATGGACTAGCTAATGAAAAACTGTTTTTT
>TRBJ2-7|TRBD2|TRBV29-1|.
CSVSEGLVGEQYF
TGCAGCGTGAGCGAAGGACTAGTAGGCGAGCAGTACTTC
>TRBJ1-1|.|TRBV30|.
CAWSVLTGFRTEAFF
TGTGCCTGGAGTGTACTTACGGGGTTTAGGACTGAAGCTTTCTTT
>TRBJ2-7|TRBD1|TRBV4-1|.
CASSLDRGLLYEQYF
TGCGCCAGCAGCCTTGACAGGGGACTCCTTTACGAGCAGTACTTC
>TRBJ2-6|.|TRBV30|.
CAGTLKGHVLTF
TGTGCAGGGACACTAAAGGGACACGTCCTGACTTTC
>TRBJ2-7|.|TRBV28|few
CASSPLLSSYEQYF
TGTGCCAGCAGCCCTCTTCTAAGCTCCTACGAGCAGTACTTC
>TRBJ2-5|.|TRBV28|.
CASSFPIGGRETQYF
TGTGCCAGCAGTTTCCCCATCGGGGGGCGAGAGACCCAGTACTTC